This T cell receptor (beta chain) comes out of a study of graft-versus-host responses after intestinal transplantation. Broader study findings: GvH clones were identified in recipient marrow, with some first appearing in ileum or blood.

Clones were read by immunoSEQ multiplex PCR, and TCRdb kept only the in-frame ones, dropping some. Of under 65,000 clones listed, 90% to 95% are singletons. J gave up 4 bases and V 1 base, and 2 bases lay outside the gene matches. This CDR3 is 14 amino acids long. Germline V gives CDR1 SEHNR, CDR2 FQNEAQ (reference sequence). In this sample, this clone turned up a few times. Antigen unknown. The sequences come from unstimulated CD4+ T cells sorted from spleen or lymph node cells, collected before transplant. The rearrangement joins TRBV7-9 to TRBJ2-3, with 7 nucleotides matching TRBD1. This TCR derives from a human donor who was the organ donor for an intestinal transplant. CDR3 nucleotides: TGTGCCAGCAGCTTAGAAGGGGGCGCAGATACGCAGTATTTT. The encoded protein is CASSLEGGADTQYF.